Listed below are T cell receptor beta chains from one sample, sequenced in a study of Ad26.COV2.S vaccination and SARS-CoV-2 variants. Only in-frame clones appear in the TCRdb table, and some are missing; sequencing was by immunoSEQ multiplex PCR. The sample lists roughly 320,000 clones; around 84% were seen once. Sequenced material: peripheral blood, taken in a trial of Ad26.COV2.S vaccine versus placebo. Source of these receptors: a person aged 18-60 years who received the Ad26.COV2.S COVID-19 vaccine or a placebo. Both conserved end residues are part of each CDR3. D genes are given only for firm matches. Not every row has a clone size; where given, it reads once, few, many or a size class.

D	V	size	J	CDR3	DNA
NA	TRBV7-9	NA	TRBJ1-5	CASSGNSNQPQHF	TGTGCCAGCAGCGGGAACAGCAATCAGCCCCAGCATTTT
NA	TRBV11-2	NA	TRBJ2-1	CASSSAGGVWFFF	TGTGCCAGCAGCTCGGCGGGCGGCGTCTGGTTTTTCTTC
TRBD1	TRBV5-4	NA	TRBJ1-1	CASSSRQGRQLF	TGTGCCAGCAGCTCCCGACAGGGGCGGCAGCTCTTT
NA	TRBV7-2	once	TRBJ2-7	CASSLAVGEQYF	TGTGCCAGCAGCTTAGCGGTGGGCGAGCAGTACTTC
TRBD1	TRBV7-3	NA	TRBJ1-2	CASSLDPGTGDYTF	TGTGCCAGCAGCTTAGACCCCGGGACAGGGGACTACACCTTC
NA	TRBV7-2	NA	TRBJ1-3	CASSLATGTIYF	TGTGCCAGCAGCTTAGCGACCGGGACGATATATTTT
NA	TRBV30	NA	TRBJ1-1	CAWSPALGGGVNTEAFF	TGTGCCTGGAGTCCAGCACTCGGGGGGGGCGTGAACACTGAAGCTTTCTTT
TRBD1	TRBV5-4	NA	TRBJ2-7	CASSLGGTETYEQYF	TGTGCCAGCAGCTTGGGGGGGACAGAAACCTACGAGCAGTACTTC
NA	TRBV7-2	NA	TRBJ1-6	CASSLVQIPGNSPLHF	TGTGCCAGCAGCTTAGTGCAGATACCCGGTAATTCACCCCTCCACTTT
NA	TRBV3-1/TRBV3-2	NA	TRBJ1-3	CASSLASSGNTIYF	TGTGCCAGCAGCCTTGCATCCTCTGGAAACACCATATATTTT
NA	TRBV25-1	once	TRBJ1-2	CASSESLPGLNGYTF	TGTGCCAGCAGTGAATCCTTACCGGGCCTCAATGGCTACACCTTC
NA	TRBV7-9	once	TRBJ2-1	CASSLAGSLSYNEQFF	TGTGCCAGCAGCTTAGCAGGGAGCCTCTCCTACAATGAGCAGTTCTTC
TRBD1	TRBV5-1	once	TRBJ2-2	CASSLADRVEAGELFF	TGCGCCAGCAGCTTGGCCGACAGGGTTGAGGCCGGGGAGCTGTTTTTT
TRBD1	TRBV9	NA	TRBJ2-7	CASSPSGQGAYEQYF	TGTGCCAGCAGCCCCTCGGGACAGGGAGCTTACGAGCAGTACTTC
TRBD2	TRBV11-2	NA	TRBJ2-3	CASSLGLAGDPRRDTQYF	TGTGCCAGCAGCTTAGGGTTAGCGGGGGATCCCCGGAGAGATACGCAGTATTTT
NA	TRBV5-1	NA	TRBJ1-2	CASRENQGTNYGYTF	TGCGCCAGCAGGGAGAACCAGGGAACTAACTATGGCTACACCTTC
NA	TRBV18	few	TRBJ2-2	CASSLSTGTGELFF	TGTGCCAGCTCACTAAGCACAGGTACCGGGGAGCTGTTTTTT
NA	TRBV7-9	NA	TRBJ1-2	CASSLIKGNYGYTF	TGTGCCAGCAGCTTAATTAAGGGAAACTATGGCTACACCTTC
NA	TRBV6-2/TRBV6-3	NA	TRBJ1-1	CASSFPPPGMNTEAFF	TGTGCCAGCAGTTTCCCCCCGCCAGGGATGAACACTGAAGCTTTCTTT
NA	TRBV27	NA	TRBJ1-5	CASSSSGAPRSNQPQHF	TGTGCCAGCAGTTCCTCAGGGGCCCCACGGAGCAATCAGCCCCAGCATTTT
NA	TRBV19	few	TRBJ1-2	CASSTEIRGYTF	TGTGCCAGTAGTACTGAAATACGGGGCTACACCTTC
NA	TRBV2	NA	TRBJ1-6	CASTTKGRGNSPLHF	TGTGCCAGCACCACAAAGGGCCGGGGTAATTCACCCCTCCACTTT
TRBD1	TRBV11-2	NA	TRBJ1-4	CASSLSWGQGEKLFF	TGTGCCAGCAGCCTCTCGTGGGGACAGGGTGAAAAACTGTTTTTT
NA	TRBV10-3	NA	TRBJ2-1	CAISESYNEQFF	TGTGCCATCAGTGAGTCTTACAATGAGCAGTTCTTC
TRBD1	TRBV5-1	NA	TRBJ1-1	CASSRDSLLEAFF	TGCGCCAGCAGCCGGGACAGCCTACTTGAAGCTTTCTTT
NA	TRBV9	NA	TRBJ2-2	CASSVAGSAGELFF	TGTGCCAGCAGCGTAGCGGGGAGCGCCGGGGAGCTGTTTTTT
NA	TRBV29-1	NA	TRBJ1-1	CSGTKGAEAFF	TGCAGCGGAACCAAAGGGGCTGAAGCTTTCTTT
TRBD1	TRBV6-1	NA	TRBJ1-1	CASSESVRGTEAFF	TGTGCCAGCAGTGAATCTGTCAGGGGGACTGAAGCTTTCTTT
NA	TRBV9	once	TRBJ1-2	CASGNREGYGYTF	TGTGCCAGCGGAAACAGGGAGGGCTATGGCTACACCTTC
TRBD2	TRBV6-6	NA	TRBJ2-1	CASSLGGSYNEQFF	TGTGCCAGCAGTTTGGGGGGGTCCTACAATGAGCAGTTCTTC
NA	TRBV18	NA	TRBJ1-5	CASSPGIDQPQHF	TGTGCCAGCTCACCAGGAATCGATCAGCCCCAGCATTTT
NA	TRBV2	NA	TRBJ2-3	CASSEQGTSTDTQYF	TGTGCCAGCAGCGAACAGGGGACTAGCACAGATACGCAGTATTTT
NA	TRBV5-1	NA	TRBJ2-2	CASSLDNSNTGELFF	TGCGCCAGCAGCTTGGACAACTCGAACACCGGGGAGCTGTTTTTT
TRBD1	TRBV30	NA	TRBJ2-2	CAWSQTGGVTGELFF	TGTGCCTGGAGTCAGACAGGGGGGGTCACCGGGGAGCTGTTTTTT
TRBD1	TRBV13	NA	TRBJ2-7	CASSLRDRGPGEQYF	TGTGCCAGCAGCTTACGGGACAGGGGGCCCGGCGAGCAGTACTTC
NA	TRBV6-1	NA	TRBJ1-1	CASSEADGRTNTEAFF	TGTGCCAGCAGTGAAGCGGACGGACGGACGAACACTGAAGCTTTCTTT
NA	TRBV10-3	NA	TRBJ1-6	CAISEGTGLLNSPLHF	TGTGCCATCAGTGAGGGAACAGGGCTGTTAAATTCACCCCTCCACTTT
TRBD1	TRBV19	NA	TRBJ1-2	CASTPPNRGGYGYTF	TGTGCCAGTACCCCCCCCAACAGGGGAGGCTATGGCTACACCTTC
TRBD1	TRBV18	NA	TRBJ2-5	CASTPGTGEETQYF	TGTGCCAGCACCCCAGGGACAGGTGAAGAGACCCAGTACTTC
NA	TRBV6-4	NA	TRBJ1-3	CASPLGGVDGNTIYF	TGTGCCAGCCCCCTTGGCGGGGTAGATGGAAACACCATATATTTT
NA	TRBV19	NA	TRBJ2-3	CASSIARQGTRDKKGTDTQYF	TGTGCCAGTAGTATAGCCCGGCAGGGTACGAGGGACAAGAAAGGCACAGATACGCAGTATTTT
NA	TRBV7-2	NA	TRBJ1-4	CASSEGFGEKLFF	TGTGCCAGCAGCGAGGGGTTCGGTGAAAAACTGTTTTTT
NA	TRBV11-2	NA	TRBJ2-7	CASSLGLLKYF	TGTGCCAGCAGCTTAGGACTGTTGAAGTACTTC
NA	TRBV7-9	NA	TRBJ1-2	CASSLLANPSRYTF	TGTGCCAGCAGCTTATTGGCCAACCCCTCGCGCTACACCTTC
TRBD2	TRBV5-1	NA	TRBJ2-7	CASSLGTSGYYEQYF	TGCGCCAGCAGCCTCGGGACTAGCGGCTACTACGAGCAGTACTTC
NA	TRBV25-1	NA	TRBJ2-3	CASSALTLNTQYF	TGTGCCAGCAGTGCACTCACACTTAATACGCAGTATTTT
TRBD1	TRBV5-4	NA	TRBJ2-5	CASSTYRTGMETQYF	TGTGCCAGCAGCACGTACCGGACAGGGATGGAGACCCAGTACTTC
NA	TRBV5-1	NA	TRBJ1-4	CASSFLAGDEKLFF	TGCGCCAGCAGCTTTCTCGCAGGGGATGAAAAACTGTTTTTT
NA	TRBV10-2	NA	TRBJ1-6	CASKEAQQDSPLHF	TGCGCCAGCAAGGAGGCGCAACAGGATTCACCCCTCCACTTT